Below, 20 T cell receptor beta chains from the same sample are listed, as sequenced in a study of PD-1 blockade in classical Hodgkin lymphoma. Time point here: cycle 4 day 1 (C4D1), after five to seven weeks of nivolumab. Exposure to brentuximab vedotin varied, and each patient had relapsed following autologous stem cell transplantation. Profiling relied on immunoSEQ multiplex PCR, and the TCRdb table lists in-frame clones only, not all of them. The table records about 96,000 clones, approximately 94% of them present only once. The sequenced sample was peripheral blood mononuclear cells (PBMCs), obtained before the fourth cycle of nivolumab. These receptors all come from a human donor with classical Hodgkin lymphoma.

This clone came up once. This rearrangement joins TRBV29-1 to TRBJ2-1, with a tentative D call TRBD2 (6 bases). The CDR3 consists of 14 residues. V lost 7 bases, J lost 0 bases, and 13 bases lay in between. Germline V gene lookup returns CDR1 SQVTM and CDR2 ANQGSEA. The CDR3 sequence is CSGGAGSSYNEQFF. In DNA, the CDR3 is TGCAGCGGCGGTGCCGGGAGCTCCTACAATGAGCAGTTCTTC.

The chain couples TRBV2 to TRBJ2-7, with D possibly being TRBD2 (6 bases). V lost 6 bases and J 2 bases, leaving 17 bases between the germline ends. The length of the CDR3 is 15 residues. CDR1 is SNHLY, CDR2 FYNNEI, per germline. The CDR3 DNA reads as TGTGCCAGCAGACCCCGGGTAGGGAGGACCTACGAGCAGTACTTC. Its translation is CASRPRVGRTYEQYF.

This chain links TRBV6-1 with TRBJ2-7, with D possibly matching TRBD2 (7 bases). This CDR3 contains 14 residues. In germline, CDR1 is MNHNS, CDR2 SASEGT. V was pared by 4 bases and J by 5 bases, with 15 bases between. CDR3 DNA sequence: TGTGCCAGCAGTGGCTGGGGGGGGGCCAACGAGCAGTACTTC. Amino acids: CASSGWGGANEQYF.

The chain combines TRBV29-1 with TRBJ2-3; 8 bases are a match to TRBD1. The V segment lost 5 bases and the J segment 6 bases; nucleotides outside the gene matches: 4. From germline, CDR1 is SQVTM and CDR2 ANQGSEA. This CDR3 spans 12 amino acids. The CDR3 region is CSVPGQVDTQYF. The CDR3 nucleotides read TGCAGCGTTCCGGGACAGGTGGATACGCAGTATTTT.

The rearrangement uses TRBV19 and TRBJ1-5; D is perhaps TRBD1 (5 bases). V gave up 7 bases and J gave up 6 bases, with 16 bases separating them. CDR3 length: 14 residues. The germline V gene encodes CDR1 LNHDA and CDR2 SQIVND (reference sequence). CDR3 region: CASKGERGGQPQHF. DNA for the CDR3: TGTGCCAGTAAAGGGGAAAGGGGAGGTCAGCCCCAGCATTTT.

The genes are TRBV5-6 and TRBJ1-5; D perhaps matches TRBD1 (6 bases). The germline V and J ends were trimmed by 3 bases and 9 bases, with 13 bases remaining between them. Germline V gives CDR1 SGHDT, CDR2 YYEEEE. This CDR3 has 13 residues. CDR3 DNA sequence: TGTGCCAGCAGCTGGGGGGGCGGGCGGCCCCAGCATTTT. Translation: CASSWGGGRPQHF. Looking up the rest from reference TRBV5-6 and TRBJ1-5 gives the full variable domain: DAGVTQSPTHLIKTRGQQVTLRCSPKSGHDTVSWYQQALGQGPQFIFQYYEEEERQRGNFPDRFSGHQFPNYSSELNVNALLLGDSALYLCASSWGGGRPQHFGDGTRLSIL.

The chain combines TRBV7-6 with TRBJ1-1, with D hard to call. The V and J ends lost 7 bases and 1 base respectively, with 16 bases between them. Per germline, CDR1 SGHVS and CDR2 FNYEAQ. The CDR3 sequence is 15 residues long. This chain's CDR3 is CASTDPPAGNTEAFF. The CDR3 nucleotides are TGTGCCAGCACGGACCCCCCGGCAGGGAACACTGAAGCTTTCTTT.

The chain uses TRBV6-6 and TRBJ2-4; the D is unclear. CDR1 and CDR2 (germline): MNHNY, SVGAGI (reference sequence). The CDR3 totals 14 residues. V gave up 6 bases and J gave up 0 bases, with 9 bases separating them. The CDR3 DNA is TGTGCCAGCAGGAGTTCACGAGCCAAAAACATTCAGTACTTC. Residues: CASRSSRAKNIQYF.

This chain joins TRBV6-6 and TRBJ2-2; D is perhaps TRBD1 (6 bases). V dropped 7 bases and J dropped 5 bases, with 20 bases sitting between them. The CDR3 loop spans 16 amino acids. Germline V CDR1 and CDR2: MNHNY, SVGAGI (reference sequence). CDR3 in amino acids: CASKGSESGATGELFF. CDR3 nucleotides: TGTGCCAGCAAGGGTTCAGAGTCAGGGGCGACCGGGGAGCTGTTTTTT.

CDR3 DNA: TGTGCCAGCAGTGAAGTGGGACTAGCGCCGGATACGCAGTATTTT. Translation gives CASSEVGLAPDTQYF. V gene TRBV2 combines with J gene TRBJ2-3; 10 nucleotides agree with TRBD2. The CDR3 spans 15 residues. In germline, CDR1 is SNHLY, CDR2 FYNNEI. The J segment lost 6 bases and the V segment lost 1 base, leaving 4 bases of the junction unmatched.

This chain connects TRBV28 to TRBJ2-3; the D gene could be TRBD1 or TRBD2 (6 bases each). Germline loops: CDR1 MDHEN, CDR2 SYDVKM. The CDR3 covers 15 residues. V gave up 5 bases and J gave up 6 bases, with 18 bases separating them. The CDR3 spells CASSRRGLDSDTQYF. The CDR3 DNA reads as TGTGCCAGCAGTCGCCGGGGGCTAGATTCGGATACGCAGTATTTT. Together with reference TRBV28 and TRBJ2-3, the CDR3 gives the full variable domain: DVKVTQSSRYLVKRTGEKVFLECVQDMDHENMFWYRQDPGLGLRLIYFSYDVKMKEKGDIPEGYSVSREKKERFSLILESASTNQTSMYLCASSRRGLDSDTQYFGPGTRLTVL.

The genes are TRBV9 and TRBJ2-3; 7 positions agree with TRBD1. Germline V gene data show CDR1 as SGDLS and CDR2 as YYNGEE. The CDR3 covers 16 residues. The V segment lost 4 bases and the J segment 1 base; nucleotides outside the gene matches: 9. The CDR3 here is CASSPDTGTGTDTQYF. In DNA form, the CDR3 reads TGTGCCAGCAGCCCCGATACCGGGACAGGCACAGATACGCAGTATTTT.

The chain recombines TRBV27 with TRBJ2-1, with 9 bases identical to TRBD2. J gave up 8 bases and V 6 bases, and 8 bases lay outside the gene matches. This CDR3 has 14 amino acids. The germline V gene has CDR1 MNHEY and CDR2 SMNVEV (reference sequence). CDR3 DNA: TGTGCCAGCAGGGGCGGGAGGGCCTGGTATGAGCAGTTCTTC. Translated, it gives CASRGGRAWYEQFF.

The rearrangement uses TRBV7-9 and TRBJ2-1; no definite D call. The V gene's germline CDR1 is SEHNR and CDR2 FQNEAQ (reference sequence). The CDR3 is 12 amino acids. The V end was cut by 5 bases, the J end by 8 bases, with 10 bases between. Here the CDR3 reads CASSRLGDEQFF. CDR3 bases: TGTGCCAGCAGCCGACTGGGCGATGAGCAGTTCTTC.

The gene calls are TRBV2 and TRBJ1-1; D gene uncertain. Germline CDR1 SNHLY, CDR2 FYNNEI. The CDR3 runs 17 residues. V was shortened by 2 bases and J by 4 bases, with 20 bases between the two germline ends. Here the CDR3 DNA reads TGTGCCAGCAGTGAAAAAACTCTCGGGAGTCGGGGCACTGAAGCTTTCTTT. This codes for CASSEKTLGSRGTEAFF.

The chain is built from TRBV2 and TRBJ2-5, with TRBD1 matching 8 bases. The junction had 10 bases not matched to a gene; V was cut back by 5 bases and J by 2 bases. CDR3 length: 16 residues. The germline CDR1 and CDR2 sequences are SNHLY and FYNNEI. For the CDR3, the DNA is TGTGCCAGCAGTACTTTTTCCGGGACAGGACAAGAGACCCAGTACTTC. Residues: CASSTFSGTGQETQYF.

The chain recombines TRBV7-2 with TRBJ2-7; D assignment may be TRBD1 or TRBD2 (5 bases each). The CDR3 spans 12 residues. Per the germline V gene, CDR1 is SGHTA and CDR2 is FQGNSA. The germline V and J ends were trimmed by 5 bases and 6 bases, with 11 bases remaining between them. Here the CDR3 reads CASSPRGVEQYF. Here the CDR3 DNA reads TGTGCCAGCAGCCCCAGAGGGGTCGAGCAGTACTTC.

This clone has a single count. The chain employs TRBV10-1 and TRBJ2-1; D unresolved. In germline, CDR1 is WNHNN, CDR2 SYGVQD (reference sequence). The CDR3 extends over 12 amino acids. The V end was cut by 6 bases, the J end by 9 bases, with 12 bases between. The CDR3 coding sequence is TGCGCCAGCAGCTCGCAATCGGGTGAGCAGTTCTTC. Residues: CASSSQSGEQFF.

This chain links TRBV30 with TRBJ1-1; no reliable D call. The CDR3 is made up of 16 amino acids. CDR1 and CDR2 (germline): GTSNPN, SVGIG (reference sequence). V was clipped by 0 bases and J by 4 bases, with 18 bases between them. The CDR3 protein is CAWSVDGSGIGTEAFF. CDR3 sequence (DNA): TGTGCCTGGAGTGTAGACGGCTCCGGAATCGGCACTGAAGCTTTCTTT.

The chain carries TRBV5-4 and TRBJ2-5; no clear D. Trimming left V 0 bases short and J 7 bases short, with 7 bases between. The germline gives CDR1 SGHNT, CDR2 YYREEE (reference sequence). The CDR3 covers 12 residues. The CDR3 sequence is CASSLAPGTQYF. The CDR3 nucleotides read TGTGCCAGCAGCTTGGCTCCTGGGACCCAGTACTTC.